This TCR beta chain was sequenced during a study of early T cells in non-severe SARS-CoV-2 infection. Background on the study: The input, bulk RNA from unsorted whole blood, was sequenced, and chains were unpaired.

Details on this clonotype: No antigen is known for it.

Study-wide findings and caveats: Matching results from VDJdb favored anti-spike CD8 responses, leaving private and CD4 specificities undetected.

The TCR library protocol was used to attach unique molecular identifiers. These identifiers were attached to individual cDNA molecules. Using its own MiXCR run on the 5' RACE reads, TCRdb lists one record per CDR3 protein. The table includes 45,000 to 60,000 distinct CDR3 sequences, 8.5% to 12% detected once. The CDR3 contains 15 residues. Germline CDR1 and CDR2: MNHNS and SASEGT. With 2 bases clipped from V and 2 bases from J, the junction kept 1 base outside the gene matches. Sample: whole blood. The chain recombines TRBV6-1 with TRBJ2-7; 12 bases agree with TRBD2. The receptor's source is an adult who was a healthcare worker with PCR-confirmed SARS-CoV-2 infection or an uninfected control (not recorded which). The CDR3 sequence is CASSERLAGAYEQYF. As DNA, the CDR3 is TGTGCCAGCAGTGAAAGACTAGCGGGAGCCTACGAGCAGTACTTC.